The T cell receptor (beta chain) described here comes from a study of shared clonotypes between healthy human individuals. Genomic DNA of every subset was divided equally among multiple immunoSEQ plates. Produced via immunoSEQ multiplex PCR; TCRdb's table is partial and in-frame only. The data hold about 1 million clones, with about 74% observed a single time. V dropped 5 bases and J dropped 0 bases, with 11 bases sitting between them. The CDR3 is made up of 15 amino acids. Germline V gene lookup returns CDR1 MDHEN and CDR2 SYDVKM. The sequence derives from a man aged 18 to 30 in good health. V usage is TRBV28 and J usage is TRBJ1-5; TRBD1 might be the D (5 bases). Source material: memory CD4+ T cells sorted from blood. Subset noted: CD45RA-negative fraction. The CDR3 coding sequence is TGTGCCAGCAGTGGGGGGGGGAATAGCAATCAGCCCCAGCATTTT. Residues: CASSGGGNSNQPQHF.